This T cell receptor (beta chain) was recovered during a study of CD8 T cells in ankylosing spondylitis (TCRdb year 2017). Regarding the complete study: The study profiled T cell receptor beta repertoires in healthy donors and ankylosing spondylitis patients to find disease-linked TCR variants. The full study cohort was made up of over 20 ankylosing spondylitis patients and over 90 healthy donors. Peripheral blood was sampled, and synovial fluid was also collected from ankylosing spondylitis patients.

With regard to this clonotype: The antigen it binds to is not known. Qualities for individual bases were not recorded, and no much larger clone is one base off.

Instrument used: Illumina HiSeq 2500. TCR beta libraries were prepared by quantitative 5'-RACE with molecular barcodes. For the original study's pipeline: To identify disease-linked TCR variants, a new computational method was used, one built on a probabilistic model of VDJ rearrangement. Starting from the raw public reads, TCRdb applied fastp trimming at Q25, assembled clones with MiXCR and retained in-frame beta chains. Rows matching on CDR3 protein sequence are summarized as one entry with the most common DNA and genes. TCRdb, not the original authors, processed these V and J calls. For this sample the table gives about 130,000 distinct CDR3 sequences, of which around 9.3% were detected only once. The top ten clones comprise 2.5% to 3.5% of the sample. General study outcomes and caveats: According to the report, matched synovial fluid samples from ankylosing spondylitis patients were significantly enriched for the disease-linked clones. Some motif variants were previously reported in synovial fluid and blood of reactive arthritis patients, suggesting common disease-initiation mechanisms. A TCR beta motif of 7 or 8 highly homologous amino acid variants appeared characteristic of blood from ankylosing spondylitis patients. A CD8+ phenotype was shown by the disease-linked clones, which were found at relatively low frequencies in peripheral blood.

Reading from cysteine to phenylalanine, the CDR3 counts 11 amino acids. Only CDR3 DNA is held: 33 bases, read in frame from base 1. The germline V gene yields SGHTA for CDR1 and FQGTGA for CDR2. A distance of 10 bases separates the germline ends of V and J, which lose 6 bases and 10 bases respectively. The sequence was collected from a male donor with ankylosing spondylitis or in good health (not recorded which). Recombination linked TRBV7-3 to TRBJ2-1; no D segment can be confidently identified. The sequenced material came from blood, either unsorted or a sorted T cell fraction (not recorded which). The CDR3 loop reads CASSSGREQFF. The nucleotides are TGTGCCAGCAGTTCCGGACGGGAGCAGTTCTTC.